This T cell receptor beta chain was sequenced for a study of vaccination effects on CD4 cells after COVID-19 (dated by TCRdb to about 2022). Looking at the study overall: Across the study, the median time from the second dose to post-vaccine sampling was 72 days (range 14 to 241). In the study, cultures from other donors were sequenced using the Oncomine TCR Beta short-read assay on an Illumina iSeq 100. The study compared SARS-CoV-2 spike-specific CD4+ TCR repertoires before and after mRNA vaccination in COVID-19 convalescent patients and infection-naive vaccine recipients. The full study included 10 COVID-19 convalescent patients and a few SARS-CoV-2-naive healthy vaccine recipients. Overall study outcomes, separate from this receptor: In healthy vaccine recipients, vaccine-induced clones were almost all SARS-CoV-2 mono-reactive, with only 1 of 255 cross-reactive with common cold coronaviruses. At late post-vaccination timepoints, both infection-induced and vaccine-induced clones showed marked clonal contraction, consistent with waning T cell responses. The study was limited by a small number of convalescent patients, and early post-infection timepoints were lacking.

Libraries were prepared through the immunoSEQ multiplex PCR assay. DNA from the cultured and isolated CD4+ T cells underwent TCR beta CDR3 sequencing. Regarding the original processing steps: Non-productive TCR sequences were removed and reads were trimmed to the CDR3 region, keeping CDR3s of at least 7 amino acids. Antigen-specific clonotypes were identified with the MANAFEST web app by comparing expansion in peptide wells against reference cultures. To count as positive, a clone had to show expansion at FDR<0.05 compared with the reference and with all other wells, an odds ratio above 5, and a frequency above 0.1% in two replicate wells. A clonotype was called cross-reactive if it was significantly expanded both in SARS-CoV-2 spike wells and in at least one common cold coronavirus spike condition. Levenshtein distance calculated with the stringdist R package was used to assess CDR3 similarity, and unrooted trees were constructed with ape in R 3.6.1. In its TCRdb copy, this immuneACCESS table keeps in-frame sequences only and misses some clones. Where compared with another copy, unresolved V genes explain less than half of these, and the others have no known cause. The DNA gave D and trimming, while V, J and clone size come from that table. This sample comprises tens of thousands of clones, around 80% of them detected only once. Clones ranked in the top ten supply 1.2% of the sample.

To identify antigen-specific CD4+ T cell clonotypes by their expansion, the ViraFEST assay first stimulated PBMC with viral peptide pools and then applied TCR sequencing. After roughly 11 days of culture, CD4+ T cells were isolated with the EasySep CD4+ T cell isolation kit. Participants received two doses of either the BNT162b2 or the mRNA-1273 mRNA SARS-CoV-2 vaccine. Healthy vaccine recipients had no prior SARS-CoV-2 infection, confirmed by negative nucleocapsid antibodies before and after vaccination. Each well held 2 million to 2.5 million PBMC cultured in IMDM containing roughly 5.1% human AB serum, around 10 IU/ml IL-2 and gentamicin, along with around 9.1 ug/ml peptides. Half of the culture medium was replaced with fresh IL-2-containing medium on days 3 and 7. Each peptide stimulation condition was cultured in triplicate wells unless otherwise noted. Using Ficoll-Paque Plus gradient centrifugation, PBMC were separated from whole blood and then either used fresh or cryopreserved at -140C. The overlapping peptide pools covered the spike proteins of SARS-CoV-2 and of the common cold coronaviruses HCoV-NL63, HCoV-OC43 and HCoV-229E. The QIAamp micro DNA kit was used to extract genomic DNA from the cultured CD4+ T cells.

This clone appeared a few times. What antigen it recognizes has not been identified. No quality values exist for individual bases; no much larger clone is one base distant. CDR1 and CDR2 were assigned from the germline V gene (reference sequence) as LGHDT and YNNKEL. Its CDR3 holds 15 amino acids, cysteine through phenylalanine. The retained sequence is limited to the CDR3, 45 bases, with the frame set at the first base. Trimming at the junction amounts to 4 bases on V and 1 base on J, and the germline ends lie 13 bases apart. Sequences were derived from CD4+ T cells from PBMCs cultured with HCoV-229E spike peptides, sampled after COVID-19 vaccination. Read against the paper, the sample's cell subset or site label means: HCoV-229E spike overlapping peptide pool stimulation. The receptor comes from a human donor who received a COVID-19 vaccine. The chain couples TRBV3-1 (or the pseudogene TRBV3-2) to TRBJ1-1; the D segment could be TRBD1, given 5 matching bases. The DNA sequence follows: TGTGCCAGCAGCCGGAGAGGGACCGAGAACACTGAAGCTTTCTTT. It translates to CASSRRGTENTEAFF.